This T cell receptor beta chain was sequenced for a study of shared clonotypes between healthy human individuals. CD45RO negativity and positive selection for CCR7 defined naive CD8 cells, a population that excluded terminally differentiated effector memory CD45RA+ cells. The V gene lost 0 bases and the J gene lost 0 bases, with 12 bases spanning the gap. Germline values: CDR1 LNHDA, CDR2 SQIVND (reference sequence). CDR3 length: 17 amino acids. The table came from immunoSEQ multiplex PCR; TCRdb's copy has only in-frame clones and leaves some out. The sample consists of under 700,000 clones, approximately 95% of them appearing once.

Sequenced sample: naive CD8+ T cells sorted from blood. The origin of this receptor is a woman in her 30s in good health. The chain joins TRBV19 to TRBJ2-1, with TRBD2 as a possible D gene (5 bases). The CDR3 region is CASSIDWGGSSYNEQFF. The CDR3 DNA sequence: TGTGCCAGTAGTATAGATTGGGGTGGGAGCTCCTACAATGAGCAGTTCTTC. Drawing the rest from reference TRBV19 and TRBJ2-1, the complete variable domain is DGGITQSPKYLFRKEGQNVTLSCEQNLNHDAMYWYRQDPGQGLRLIYYSQIVNDFQKGDIAEGYSVSREKKESFPLTVTSAQKNPTAFYLCASSIDWGGSSYNEQFFGPGTRLTVL.